The 20 T cell receptor beta chains reported below all come from one sample, sequenced in a study of Ad26.COV2.S vaccination and SARS-CoV-2 variants (dated by TCRdb to the early 2020s). The treatment or condition label on this specimen signifies: some 20 received Ad26.COV2.S at low or high dose, single or two shots; 5 received placebo; per-sample allocation not given. For vaccine and placebo recipients, repertoires were sequenced using samples collected on day 63 after the first injection. Library prep was done by the immunoSEQ multiplex PCR assay. TCRdb carries this immuneACCESS record with in-frame sequences only. Its versions omit some clonotypes, under half of them owing to an unresolved V gene in the studies checked, with the rest unexplained. Here the sample has about 390,000 clones; 75% to 90% occur a single time. The ten top clones hold under 4% of the sample. Sequenced here: peripheral blood, sampled in a trial of Ad26.COV2.S vaccine versus placebo. The receptors shown here come from a person aged 18 to 65 who received the Ad26.COV2.S COVID-19 vaccine or a placebo.

V usage is TRBV27 and J usage is TRBJ1-3; no firm D call. V was shortened by 4 bases and J by 1 base, with 11 bases between the two germline ends. The CDR3 is 15 residues long. The V gene's germline CDR1 is MNHEY and CDR2 SMNVEV (reference sequence). The CDR3 sequence is CASSSFGKSGNTIYF. CDR3 in DNA: TGTGCCAGCAGTTCCTTCGGGAAGTCTGGAAACACCATATATTTT.

In its sample, this clone was seen a few times. The genes are TRBV6-6 and TRBJ2-3; 11 bases map to TRBD2. Trimming removed 4 bases from V and 5 bases from J; junction bases left unmatched: 8. The CDR3 covers 16 residues. CDR1 is MNHNY, CDR2 SVGAGI, per germline (reference sequence). The CDR3 loop is CASSFTSGREVDTQYF. For the CDR3, the DNA is TGTGCCAGCAGTTTCACTAGCGGGAGAGAGGTAGATACGCAGTATTTT.

The rearrangement links TRBV7-9 to TRBJ1-3; D is undetermined. The CDR3 is 17 residues long. Germline assignment: CDR1 SEHNR and CDR2 FQNEAQ (reference sequence). V was trimmed by 1 base and J by 7 bases, leaving 20 bases between them. In DNA form, the CDR3 reads TGTGCCAGCAGCTTAGAGAGGTTCAGCCACATAGAGAACACCATATATTTT. Residues: CASSLERFSHIENTIYF.

The rearrangement joins TRBV11-2 to TRBJ1-3; D unresolved. Germline V lookup: CDR1 SGHAT, CDR2 FQNNGV. The CDR3 spans 15 residues. V lost 0 bases to trimming and J lost 0 bases, with 6 bases between them. CDR3 nucleotides: TGTGCCAGCAGCTTAGAGGGGAGCTCTGGAAACACCATATATTTT. Translating it yields CASSLEGSSGNTIYF.

This chain links TRBV28 with TRBJ2-1, with no clear D. This CDR3 spans 13 amino acids. Germline V gives CDR1 MDHEN, CDR2 SYDVKM. Trimming removed 4 bases from V and 6 bases from J, with 10 bases in between. The CDR3 here is CASSSPDPNEQFF. In DNA form, the CDR3 reads TGTGCCAGCAGTTCCCCGGACCCCAATGAGCAGTTCTTC.

This clone was seen only once. The gene calls are TRBV5-4 and TRBJ2-7, with D possibly being TRBD1 or TRBD2 (5 bases each). With 4 bases removed from V and 0 bases from J, the gap between germline ends came to 14 bases. The CDR3 is 15 amino acids. CDR1 and CDR2 from the germline V gene are SGHNT and YYREEE (reference sequence). The CDR3 coding sequence is TGTGCCAGCAGCAGAGGGACGGGGAGCTCCTACGAGCAGTACTTC. It is translated as CASSRGTGSSYEQYF. Drawing the rest from reference TRBV5-4 and TRBJ2-7, the complete variable domain is ETGVTQSPTHLIKTRGQQVTLRCSSQSGHNTVSWYQQALGQGPQFIFQYYREEENGRGNFPPRFSGLQFPNYSSELNVNALELDDSALYLCASSRGTGSSYEQYFGPGTRLTVT.

The chain links TRBV2 to TRBJ2-1, with 13 bases fitting TRBD2. Germline V gives CDR1 SNHLY, CDR2 FYNNEI. V lost 9 bases to trimming and J lost 4 bases; unmatched junction nucleotides: 3. The length of the CDR3 is 14 residues. The CDR3 coding sequence is TGTGCCAGGAAGGGACTAGCGGGGTACAATGAGCAGTTCTTC. Translating gives CARKGLAGYNEQFF.

The chain is built from TRBV4-1 and TRBJ1-1; no definite D call. Germline CDR1 is MGHRA and CDR2 is YSYEKL. Trimming took 6 bases from V and 0 from J, leaving 8 bases between them. This CDR3 has 13 residues. DNA for the CDR3: TGCGCCAGCAGTCGAATAGTGAACACTGAAGCTTTCTTT. Protein sequence: CASSRIVNTEAFF.

The chain has TRBV7-9 and TRBJ2-3; D not certain. The CDR3 covers 12 residues. Trimming cost V 1 base and J 5 bases, with 4 bases left between them. Germline V gene data show CDR1 as SEHNR and CDR2 as FQNEAQ (reference sequence). The CDR3 is CASSLGEDTQYF. The CDR3 nucleotides read TGTGCCAGCAGCTTAGGAGAAGATACGCAGTATTTT.

V and J are TRBV2 and TRBJ1-6; D ambiguous. Trimming stripped 2 bases from V and 0 bases from J, with 8 bases between. Germline-derived CDR1 and CDR2 are SNHLY and FYNNEI. The CDR3 is 16 amino acids. The CDR3 region has the DNA TGTGCCAGCAGTGAAATACCGAGCTCCTATAATTCACCCCTCCACTTT. Translation gives CASSEIPSSYNSPLHF.

V gene TRBV25-1 combines with J gene TRBJ2-2; D unresolved. Trimming took 3 bases from V and 4 from J, leaving 6 bases between them. There are 13 residues in the CDR3. In germline, CDR1 is MGHDK, CDR2 SYGVNS. The chain's CDR3 is CASSDKGTGELFF. The CDR3 nucleotides are TGTGCCAGCAGTGACAAGGGCACCGGGGAGCTGTTTTTT.

The chain uses TRBV3-1 (or the pseudogene TRBV3-2) and TRBJ1-1, with D tentatively TRBD1 (5 bases). The CDR3 loop spans 16 amino acids. Germline values: CDR1 LGHDT, CDR2 YNNKEL (reference sequence). V lost 0 bases, J lost 10 bases, and 21 bases lay in between. The DNA of the CDR3 is TGTGCCAGCAGCCAAGATAGGGGAGACAAAAAGGTCGGAGCTTTCTTT. The encoded protein is CASSQDRGDKKVGAFF.

The count of this clone is one. The chain employs TRBV11-3 and TRBJ1-3; D remains ambiguous. Looked up from germline, CDR1 is SGHNT and CDR2 is YENEEA. This CDR3 is 14 amino acids long. V dropped 5 bases and J dropped 4 bases, with 12 bases sitting between them. The CDR3 DNA reads TGTGCCAGCAGCGCCCGGGGTGAAGGAAACACCATATATTTT. It encodes CASSARGEGNTIYF.

This chain uses TRBV18 with TRBJ1-4, with D unresolved. Trimming took 2 bases from V and 4 from J, leaving 2 bases between them. From germline, CDR1 is KGHSH and CDR2 LQKENI. This CDR3 has 12 residues. In DNA, the CDR3 is TGTGCCAGCTCACCAAGTAATGAAAAACTGTTTTTT. It encodes CASSPSNEKLFF.

The rearrangement uses TRBV4-1 and TRBJ1-4; D call uncertain. Trimming stripped 1 base from V and 7 bases from J, with 13 bases between. The CDR3 has 15 residues. CDR1 and CDR2 from the germline V gene are MGHRA and YSYEKL. The CDR3 loop reads CASSQVPLISEKLFF. DNA of the CDR3: TGCGCCAGCAGCCAAGTACCCCTAATCAGTGAAAAACTGTTTTTT.

This clone was found a few times. The gene calls are TRBV19 and TRBJ2-7, with D perhaps TRBD1 (6 bases). This CDR3 has 14 residues. Germline V gene sequence: CDR1 LNHDA, CDR2 SQIVND (reference sequence). V was shortened by 5 bases and J by 0 bases, with 11 bases between the two germline ends. The CDR3 DNA reads TGTGCCAGTAGTCCTTGGACAGCCTCCTACGAGCAGTACTTC. Protein product: CASSPWTASYEQYF.

This clone was counted a single time. This rearrangement joins TRBV10-3 to TRBJ2-7; the D gene is possibly TRBD2 (5 bases). The CDR3 has 15 residues. Germline V lookup: CDR1 ENHRY, CDR2 SYGVKD. V shed 0 bases and J shed 6 bases, with 15 bases lying between them. The CDR3: CAISESWTEVGEQYF. The CDR3 nucleotides read TGTGCCATCAGTGAGTCGTGGACGGAGGTCGGCGAGCAGTACTTC.

This chain links TRBV4-3 with TRBJ1-1; D not certain. Looked up from germline, CDR1 is LGHNA and CDR2 is YSLEER. The germline V and J ends were trimmed by 4 bases and 7 bases, with 19 bases remaining between them. The CDR3 totals 15 residues. The CDR3 DNA reads as TGCGCCAGCAGCCCTGACCGCCTGGTGAGTGATGAAGCTTTCTTT. Translated: CASSPDRLVSDEAFF.

The chain links TRBV5-1 to TRBJ2-1; 14 bases fit TRBD2. V lost 4 bases and J lost 8; bases outside the gene matches: 5. The CDR3 is made up of 15 amino acids. Germline CDR1 SGHRS, CDR2 YFSETQ. CDR3 sequence reads: CASSPRLAGGYEQFF. Written as DNA, the CDR3 is TGCGCCAGCAGCCCAAGACTAGCGGGGGGGTATGAGCAGTTCTTC. The full variable domain, in which reference TRBV5-1 and TRBJ2-1 provide the parts outside the CDR3, is KAGVTQTPRYLIKTRGQQVTLSCSPISGHRSVSWYQQTPGQGLQFLFEYFSETQRNKGNFPGRFSGRQFSNSRSEMNVSTLELGDSALYLCASSPRLAGGYEQFFGPGTRLTVL.

The V gene is TRBV6-5, the J gene TRBJ2-7; maybe TRBD1 (6 bases). Trimming took off 8 bases at V and 5 bases at J, with 13 bases between the two ends. The CDR3 loop spans 12 amino acids. Germline values: CDR1 MNHEY, CDR2 SVGAGI. CDR3 region: CASWAGVHEQYF. The CDR3 nucleotides read TGTGCCAGCTGGGCAGGGGTCCACGAGCAGTACTTC.